Sequencing of this T cell receptor (beta chain) was carried out in a study of OX40 agonist ivuxolimab in advanced cancers. Study-wide background: Cancers in dose escalation were hepatocellular, melanoma, renal cell and head and neck. Partial responses were achieved by three patients: one hepatocellular carcinoma, two cutaneous melanoma.

Regarding this clone: What it binds is unknown.

The trim removed 3 bases at V and 11 bases at J, leaving 16 bases unmatched. The germline CDR1 and CDR2 sequences are GTSNPN and SVGIG (reference sequence). The CDR3 contains 14 residues. This table comes from immunoSEQ multiplex PCR, and its TCRdb copy is limited to in-frame clones, with some not included. The table lists about 82,000 clones, more than 85% of them singletons. The study, taken as a whole, reports: The CD4+ and CD8+ T cells in the blood had expanded clonally by week 6 at 0.1 to 3.0 mg/kg. Low normalized T-cell clonal expansion was additionally recorded for some nonresponders.

This chain joins TRBV30 and TRBJ2-7, with 7 bases lining up with TRBD2. The origin of this receptor is an adult with an advanced solid tumor such as melanoma, head and neck, liver or kidney cancer. The source material was CD4+ or CD8+ T cells sorted from blood, sampled in a trial of the OX40 agonist ivuxolimab. This CDR3 is CAWSMPGRGERKYF. Written as DNA, the CDR3 is TGTGCCTGGAGCATGCCGGGACGGGGGGAGCGGAAGTACTTC.